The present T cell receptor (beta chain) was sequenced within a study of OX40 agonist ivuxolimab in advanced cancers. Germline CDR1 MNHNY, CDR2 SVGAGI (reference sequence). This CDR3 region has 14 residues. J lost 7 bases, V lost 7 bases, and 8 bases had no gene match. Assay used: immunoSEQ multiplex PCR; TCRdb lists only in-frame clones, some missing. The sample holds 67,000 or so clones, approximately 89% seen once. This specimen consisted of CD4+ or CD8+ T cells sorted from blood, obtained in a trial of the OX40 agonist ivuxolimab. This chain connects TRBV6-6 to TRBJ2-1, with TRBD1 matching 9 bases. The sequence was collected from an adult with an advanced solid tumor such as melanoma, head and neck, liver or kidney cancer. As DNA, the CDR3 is TGTGCCAGCAAGGTGGGGGACAGGGAGAATGAGCAGTTCTTC. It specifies CASKVGDRENEQFF.